The source of this T cell receptor (beta chain) is a study of radiotherapy plus CTLA-4 blockade in lung cancer (dated by TCRdb to the late 2010s). For the study in its entirety: Objective responses occurred in roughly 20% of enrolled patients, and 30% to 35% achieved disease control. The paper as a whole reports these results and caveats: After treatment with radiotherapy and ipilimumab, TCR clones that came from tumors expanded in the peripheral blood. Increased serum interferon-beta after radiation, together with early dynamic changes in blood T cell clones, were reported to be the strongest predictors of response.

The study evaluated CTLA-4 blockade (ipilimumab) given together with focal radiation therapy in patients who had chemo-refractory metastatic non-small-cell lung cancer. Library preparation was by the immunoSEQ multiplex PCR assay. TCRdb limited this immuneACCESS table to in-frame rearrangements with V and J called. A share of clones is missing; checked studies link under half to unresolved V genes, and the rest is unexplained. The sample has around 95,000 clones on record, 83% of them singletons. The ten largest clonotypes hold around 0.78% of the sample. For this clone: The antigen it binds to is not known. Base qualities are not recorded, but no much larger clone differs from it by a single base.

V is reduced by 1 base and J by 5 bases, leaving a spacing of 16 bases between them. Taken from the germline V gene, the CDR1 and CDR2 loops are SGHTS and YDEGEE. Counted from cysteine to phenylalanine, this CDR3 has 15 amino acids. Only CDR3 DNA is held: 45 bases, read in frame from base 1. The V gene is TRBV5-8 and the J gene is TRBJ2-7, with TRBD1 tentatively as D gene (6 bases match). This TCR was recovered from a human donor with non-small cell lung cancer who had stable disease on radiotherapy plus ipilimumab. Here the sequenced sample was peripheral blood, taken from a patient treated with radiotherapy plus ipilimumab. The CDR3 corresponds to CASSLMGRGRDEQYF. The nucleotides are TGTGCCAGCAGCTTGATGGGCAGGGGTCGGGACGAGCAGTACTTC.